The 26 T cell receptor beta chains below all came from one sample that was sequenced in a study of T-cell reconstitution after alpha-beta-depleted transplantation in children (dated by TCRdb to about 2016). Library creation used PCR. The data were produced on an Illumina HiSeq 2500. TCR libraries were prepared with molecular barcoding, using unique molecular identifiers to normalize TCRbeta repertoire quantification. Starting from the raw public reads, TCRdb applied fastp trimming at Q25, assembled clones with MiXCR and retained in-frame beta chains. Every distinct CDR3 protein forms one entry, paired with its most common genes and DNA. In this sample the table shows roughly 400,000 distinct CDR3 sequences, roughly 20% of which occur a single time. Less than 4.5% of the sample goes to the ten largest clones. The starting material was PBMCs from the stem cell graft donor, obtained from the stem cell graft. The receptor set was obtained from a human donor who donated a stem cell graft to a child with acute myeloid leukemia.

The chain recombines TRBV12-3 or TRBV12-4 with TRBJ1-5; 8 positions agree with TRBD1. The CDR3 spans 12 residues. Trimming cost V 10 bases and J 4 bases; bases outside gene matches: 3. The CDR3 coding sequence is TGTGCCACCAGGACAGGGAATCAGCCCCAGCATTTT. Protein product: CATRTGNQPQHF.

This clonotype was observed a few times. The rearrangement links TRBV15 to TRBJ2-1, with D unclear. The germline V and J ends were trimmed by 4 bases and 6 bases, with 10 bases remaining between them. CDR3 length equals 13 residues. CDR1 LNHNV and CDR2 YYDKDF come from the germline V gene (reference sequence). CDR3 nucleotides: TGTGCCACCAGCATGGTAGGTGGCAATGAGCAGTTCTTC. This sequence encodes CATSMVGGNEQFF.

This clonotype was observed a few times. The chain links TRBV28 to TRBJ2-2; no definite D call. The CDR3 runs 16 residues. CDR1 MDHEN and CDR2 SYDVKM come from the germline V gene. V was shortened by 1 base and J by 0 bases, with 9 bases between the two germline ends. The chain's CDR3 is CASSLFNIANTGELFF. The CDR3 DNA reads TGTGCCAGCAGTTTATTTAATATCGCGAACACCGGGGAGCTGTTTTTT.

This clonotype was observed many times. V and J are TRBV29-1 and TRBJ1-1; D not resolved. Germline lookup yields CDR1 SQVTM and CDR2 ANQGSEA. The CDR3 loop spans 10 amino acids. V shed 4 bases and J shed 6 bases, with 6 bases lying between them. CDR3 bases: TGCAGCGTTGGACACCCTGAAGCTTTCTTT. Amino acids: CSVGHPEAFF.

In this sample, this clonotype turned up a few times. The V call is TRBV20-1, the J call TRBJ2-3; 10 positions agree with TRBD2. The V gene's germline CDR1 is DFQATT and CDR2 SNEGSKA (reference sequence). This CDR3 spans 18 amino acids. With 0 bases clipped from V and 2 bases from J, the junction kept 11 bases outside the gene matches. In nucleotides, the CDR3 is TGCAGTGCTAGAGATCTTGGGTCTAGCGGGAGAGTCACAGATACGCAGTATTTT. It specifies CSARDLGSSGRVTDTQYF.

The V gene is TRBV7-2, the J gene TRBJ2-7, with D perhaps being TRBD1 or TRBD2 (6 bases each). The CDR3 has 17 amino acids. Germline V gene lookup returns CDR1 SGHTA and CDR2 FQGNSA. Trimming stripped 3 bases from V and 0 bases from J, with 18 bases between. CDR3 sequence: CASSLPRGRISSYEQYF. The CDR3 DNA follows: TGTGCCAGCAGCTTGCCCCGGGGGCGGATTAGCTCCTACGAGCAGTACTTC. The complete variable domain, with remaining parts taken from reference TRBV7-2 and TRBJ2-7, reads GAGVSQSPSNKVTEKGKDVELRCDPISGHTALYWYRQSLGQGLEFLIYFQGNSAPDKSGLPSDRFSAERTGGSVSTLTIQRTQQEDSAVYLCASSLPRGRISSYEQYFGPGTRLTVT.

CDR3 sequence (DNA): TGTGCCAGCAGCCTAGTAAGGCGGGAGGAAGGTGAGCAGTTCTTC. Translated: CASSLVRREEGEQFF. This chain links TRBV28 with TRBJ2-1; 8 bases align to TRBD2. Trimming cost V 6 bases and J 9 bases; bases outside gene matches: 13. From germline, CDR1 is MDHEN and CDR2 SYDVKM. The CDR3 is 15 amino acids.

The table lists this clonotype with many counts. This chain links TRBV12-3 or TRBV12-4 with TRBJ2-7, with 7 bases lining up with TRBD1. The CDR3 loop spans 13 amino acids. Germline trimming cut 6 bases from V and 6 bases from J; bases unmatched to any gene: 8. Here the CDR3 DNA reads TGTGCCAGCAGGATCGGACAGGTCCGCGAGCAGTACTTC. The encoded protein is CASRIGQVREQYF.

This clonotype was seen a handful of times. J is TRBJ2-1 and V is TRBV5-1; 11 bases align to TRBD2. The CDR3 contains 16 residues. V lost 5 bases to trimming and J lost 0 bases; unmatched junction nucleotides: 4. Per germline, CDR1 SGHRS and CDR2 YFSETQ. As DNA, the CDR3 is TGCGCCAGCAGAACTACTAGCGGGAGCTCCTACAATGAGCAGTTCTTC. This translates into CASRTTSGSSYNEQFF.

The V call is TRBV28, the J call TRBJ2-3; TRBD1 might be the D (6 bases). Trimming cost V 0 bases and J 11 bases, with 6 bases left between them. There are 11 residues in the CDR3. Germline CDR1 MDHEN, CDR2 SYDVKM. The CDR3 region is CASSLWGQQYF. The CDR3 coding sequence is TGTGCCAGCAGTTTATGGGGACAGCAGTATTTT.

This clonotype is a singleton in its sample. The V gene is TRBV6-2 or TRBV6-3, the J gene TRBJ2-1; D gene ambiguous. V was shortened by 2 bases and J by 2 bases, with 7 bases between the two germline ends. Per the germline V gene, CDR1 is MNHEY and CDR2 is SVGEGT. This CDR3 comprises 14 residues. The chain's CDR3 is CASSYRSTYNEQFF. In DNA form, the CDR3 reads TGTGCCAGCAGTTACCGGTCAACCTACAATGAGCAGTTCTTC.

V usage is TRBV25-1 and J usage is TRBJ2-3; D is ambiguous. There are 13 residues in the CDR3. Germline V gives CDR1 MGHDK, CDR2 SYGVNS. Trimming removed 7 bases at V and 2 bases at J, with 10 bases between. CDR3 sequence: CASNSQFTDTQYF. Here the CDR3 DNA reads TGTGCCAGCAACTCCCAGTTCACAGATACGCAGTATTTT.

Here the CDR3 DNA reads TGCGCCAGCAGCTTGGGAGTTGGGACAGGGGGCTATGGCTACACCTTC. Its translation: CASSLGVGTGGYGYTF. The chain couples TRBV5-1 to TRBJ1-2; 11 bases fit TRBD1. J gave up 4 bases and V 0 bases, and 5 bases lay outside the gene matches. Germline V gene data show CDR1 as SGHRS and CDR2 as YFSETQ. The length of the CDR3 is 16 residues.

The chain joins TRBV5-1 to TRBJ2-7; perhaps TRBD1 as D (6 bases). The CDR3 covers 17 residues. The V end was cut by 4 bases, the J end by 9 bases, with 29 bases between. Looked up from germline, CDR1 is SGHRS and CDR2 is YFSETQ. The CDR3 DNA sequence: TGCGCCAGCAGCCCACGAATTCCTACAGGGTCTGTATCCCCGCAGTACTTC. The encoded protein is CASSPRIPTGSVSPQYF.

This chain uses TRBV29-1 with TRBJ1-1; D perhaps matches TRBD1 (6 bases). This CDR3 is 13 amino acids long. V was pared by 4 bases and J by 4 bases, with 13 bases between. Germline V lookup: CDR1 SQVTM, CDR2 ANQGSEA. CDR3 in amino acids: CSVAGAAGTEAFF. The CDR3, as DNA: TGCAGCGTTGCGGGGGCCGCGGGCACTGAAGCTTTCTTT. The full variable domain, rest sourced from reference TRBV29-1 and TRBJ1-1, is SAVISQKPSRDICQRGTSLTIQCQVDSQVTMMFWYRQQPGQSLTLIATANQGSEATYESGFVIDKFPISRPNLTFSTLTVSNMSPEDSSIYLCSVAGAAGTEAFFGQGTRLTVV.

This clonotype was seen more than once but under ten times. The rearrangement links TRBV5-1 to TRBJ2-3; TRBD2 matches at 7 bases. Losses at the gene ends were 2 bases for V and 6 bases for J; bases not matched to a gene: 6. The CDR3 is 14 residues long. Germline-derived CDR1 and CDR2 are SGHRS and YFSETQ. This chain's CDR3 is CASSFGLGEDTQYF. The CDR3 bases are TGCGCCAGCAGCTTCGGACTAGGGGAGGATACGCAGTATTTT.

This clonotype was seen many times. CDR3 loop: CASSPTGIRRLAGSTGQYF. The CDR3 DNA is TGCGCCAGCAGTCCTACAGGGATTCGAAGACTAGCGGGGTCTACGGGGCAGTACTTC. V usage is TRBV10-2 and J usage is TRBJ2-7, with TRBD2 matching 11 bases. Germline CDR1 is WSHSY and CDR2 is SAAADI. The CDR3 totals 19 residues. With 5 bases clipped from V and 9 bases from J, the junction kept 24 bases outside the gene matches.

This clonotype was seen more than once but under ten times. The chain uses TRBV4-3 and TRBJ2-7; D might be TRBD2 (5 bases). This CDR3 is 15 amino acids long. Germline V gene data show CDR1 as LGHNA and CDR2 as YSLEER. V shed 3 bases and J shed 5 bases, with 17 bases lying between them. The CDR3 protein is CASSQVEAPGHEQYF. In DNA form, the CDR3 reads TGCGCCAGCAGCCAGGTGGAGGCCCCAGGTCACGAGCAGTACTTC.

This rearrangement joins TRBV7-9 to TRBJ2-3; D gene ambiguous. This CDR3 is 15 amino acids long. Germline loops: CDR1 SEHNR, CDR2 FQNEAQ (reference sequence). V shed 7 bases and J shed 2 bases, with 16 bases lying between them. As DNA, the CDR3 is TGTGCCAGCACCCCTTTTATAGCCAACACAGATACGCAGTATTTT. This encodes CASTPFIANTDTQYF.

This clonotype has just a few counts. V is TRBV20-1 and J is TRBJ2-2, with D possibly TRBD1 on 6 matching bases. The CDR3 is 14 amino acids. V was trimmed by 1 base and J by 4 bases, leaving 10 bases between them. Germline loops: CDR1 DFQATT, CDR2 SNEGSKA (reference sequence). CDR3 nucleotides: TGCAGTGCTAGAGGGGCACAGGGCACCGGGGAGCTGTTTTTT. As protein: CSARGAQGTGELFF.

The rearrangement links TRBV28 to TRBJ2-1; 9 bases map to TRBD2. Germline V CDR1 and CDR2: MDHEN, SYDVKM. The CDR3 covers 14 residues. Trimming removed 6 bases from V and 4 bases from J; junction bases left unmatched: 4. Here the CDR3 reads CASRVTSGYNEQFF. CDR3 sequence (DNA): TGTGCCAGCAGAGTGACTAGCGGTTACAATGAGCAGTTCTTC.

There are a few counts of this clonotype. The chain carries TRBV12-3 or TRBV12-4 and TRBJ2-1, with TRBD1 matching over 8 bases. Trimming at V came to 7 bases and at J to 4 bases, leaving 6 bases not matched to a gene. The CDR3 runs to 14 residues. CDR3 sequence: CASTWTGIYNEQFF. In nucleotides, the CDR3 is TGTGCCAGCACTTGGACAGGGATATACAATGAGCAGTTCTTC.

This clonotype was observed at least ten times. The CDR3 coding sequence is TGTGCCAGCAGTTTATGGGGGGACCATGGCTACACCTTC. Protein sequence: CASSLWGDHGYTF. The chain uses TRBV12-3 or TRBV12-4 and TRBJ1-2; D might be TRBD1 (5 bases). The length of the CDR3 is 13 residues. The germline V and J ends were trimmed by 2 bases and 6 bases, with 10 bases remaining between them.

The rearrangement joins TRBV6-2 or TRBV6-3 to TRBJ2-6; D ambiguous. Trimming took off 1 base at V and 3 bases at J, with 10 bases between the two ends. This CDR3 region has 16 residues. CDR1 and CDR2 from the germline V gene are MNHEY and SVGEGT. The CDR3 here is CASSYLSGIGANVLTF. The CDR3 nucleotides read TGTGCCAGCAGTTACTTGTCTGGGATTGGGGCCAACGTCCTGACTTTC.

This chain connects TRBV12-3 or TRBV12-4 to TRBJ1-3, with D unclear. This CDR3 region has 14 residues. V lost 4 bases to trimming and J lost 0 bases, with 7 bases between them. CDR3 residues: CASSWRDSGNTIYF. The CDR3 DNA follows: TGTGCCAGCAGTTGGAGGGACTCTGGAAACACCATATATTTT.

This chain uses TRBV9 with TRBJ2-7; D call uncertain. V was pared by 0 bases and J by 4 bases, with 14 bases between. The CDR3 sequence is 15 residues long. Germline CDR1 reads SGDLS; CDR2 reads YYNGEE. The CDR3 sequence is CASSVGPDVGYEQYF. In DNA form, the CDR3 reads TGTGCCAGCAGCGTAGGCCCGGACGTTGGGTACGAGCAGTACTTC.